Listed here are 10 T cell receptor beta chains from one sample, sequenced in a study of PD-L1 blockade in urothelial cancer. Using immunoSEQ multiplex PCR, the repertoire was profiled, and TCRdb retains in-frame clones only, with some absent. The data contain 45,000 or so clones, over 75% of them singletons. Time point of the sample: pretreatment peripheral blood. The source material was PBMCs, sampled around atezolizumab (anti-PD-L1) treatment. Every receptor here comes from a donor at least 40 years old with urothelial cancer.

In this sample, this clone turned up a few times. V and J are TRBV5-1 and TRBJ1-1; TRBD1 aligns across 10 bases. Germline V gene lookup returns CDR1 SGHRS and CDR2 YFSETQ. The ends lost 0 bases at V and 11 bases at J; junction bases unmatched: 13. The CDR3 sequence is 16 residues long. CDR3 region: CASSLGASQDRGKAFF. DNA for the CDR3: TGCGCCAGCAGCTTGGGGGCCTCTCAGGACAGGGGGAAGGCTTTCTTT.

This clone was counted only a few times. The chain uses TRBV11-2 and TRBJ1-3, with 8 bases identical to TRBD1. Germline V gives CDR1 SGHAT, CDR2 FQNNGV. Trimming cost V 5 bases and J 2 bases; bases outside gene matches: 5. The CDR3 covers 15 residues. The CDR3 DNA sequence: TGTGCCAGCAGCCCAGACAGGGGCGCTGGAAACACCATATATTTT. It yields the protein CASSPDRGAGNTIYF.

This chain connects TRBV11-2 to TRBJ2-5, with TRBD1 as a possible D gene (7 bases). With 5 bases removed from V and 2 bases from J, the gap between germline ends came to 18 bases. The germline V gene has CDR1 SGHAT and CDR2 FQNNGV. The CDR3 is 16 amino acids. CDR3 bases: TGTGCCAGCAGCCGAGCCCCAGGGGGGAAACAAGAGACCCAGTACTTC. It is translated as CASSRAPGGKQETQYF. Looking up the rest from reference TRBV11-2 and TRBJ2-5 gives the full variable domain: EAGVAQSPRYKIIEKRQSVAFWCNPISGHATLYWYQQILGQGPKLLIQFQNNGVVDDSQLPKDRFSAERLKGVDSTLKIQPAKLEDSAVYLCASSRAPGGKQETQYFGPGTRLLVL.

Here the CDR3 reads CASSGPWDTPYGYTF. CDR3 in DNA: TGTGCCAGCAGCGGCCCGTGGGACACCCCCTATGGCTACACCTTC. The chain recombines TRBV7-6 with TRBJ1-2; D possibly corresponds to TRBD1 (6 bases). This CDR3 contains 15 residues. The V gene's germline CDR1 is SGHVS and CDR2 FNYEAQ. V gave up 5 bases and J gave up 4 bases, with 17 bases separating them. The full variable domain, its missing parts supplied by reference TRBV7-6 and TRBJ1-2, is GAGVSQSPRYKVTKRGQDVALRCDPISGHVSLYWYRQALGQGPEFLTYFNYEAQQDKSGLPNDRFSAERPEGSISTLTIQRTEQRDSAMYRCASSGPWDTPYGYTFGSGTRLTVV.

V and J are TRBV5-1 and TRBJ2-3, with 9 nucleotides matching TRBD1. The CDR3 is made up of 18 amino acids. The J segment lost 0 bases and the V segment lost 0 bases, leaving 8 bases of the junction unmatched. The germline gives CDR1 SGHRS, CDR2 YFSETQ. CDR3 loop: CASSLGGQGALSTDTQYF. Written as DNA, the CDR3 is TGCGCCAGCAGCTTGGGGGGACAGGGCGCACTTAGCACAGATACGCAGTATTTT.

This chain uses TRBV7-3 with TRBJ2-1; 13 nucleotides agree with TRBD2. CDR3 length equals 17 residues. The V gene end was trimmed by 4 bases and the J gene end by 4 bases; junction bases not matched to a gene: 7. CDR1 and CDR2 from the germline V gene are SGHTA and FQGTGA. The CDR3 loop is CASSSGTSGVGYNEQFF. The DNA of the CDR3 is TGTGCCAGCAGCTCCGGGACTAGCGGGGTGGGGTACAATGAGCAGTTCTTC.

This chain uses TRBV4-1 with TRBJ2-5; 7 nucleotides align to TRBD2. There are 14 residues in the CDR3. The V gene's germline CDR1 is MGHRA and CDR2 YSYEKL. Trimming removed 4 bases from V and 1 base from J; junction bases left unmatched: 3. The CDR3 DNA reads TGCGCCAGCAGCCCCAGCGGGACCCAAGAGACCCAGTACTTC. It specifies CASSPSGTQETQYF.

V gene TRBV5-1 combines with J gene TRBJ2-2, with 8 bases identical to TRBD2. The CDR3 sequence is 17 residues long. The germline CDR1 and CDR2 sequences are SGHRS and YFSETQ. The ends lost 4 bases at V and 0 bases at J; junction bases unmatched: 8. The CDR3 protein is CASSPYGGGPNTGELFF. CDR3 nucleotide sequence: TGCGCCAGCAGCCCTTACGGGGGGGGCCCGAACACCGGGGAGCTGTTTTTT.

V and J are TRBV5-5 and TRBJ2-1; 12 nucleotides agree with TRBD2. The CDR3 totals 15 residues. Trimming cost V 4 bases and J 15 bases; bases outside gene matches: 14. Germline V gene data show CDR1 as SGHKS and CDR2 as YYEKEE (reference sequence). Here the CDR3 DNA reads TGTGCCAGCAGCCCTCGACTAGCGGGAGAGGGTAAACCGTTCTTC. Protein product: CASSPRLAGEGKPFF.

The rearrangement joins TRBV7-6 to TRBJ2-5; D possibly corresponds to TRBD2 (6 bases). Germline V gives CDR1 SGHVS, CDR2 FNYEAQ. The CDR3 spans 13 residues. V was pared by 5 bases and J by 7 bases, with 14 bases between. CDR3 residues: CASSPGPGGTQYF. The DNA of the CDR3 is TGTGCCAGCAGCCCCGGGCCCGGGGGGACCCAGTACTTC.